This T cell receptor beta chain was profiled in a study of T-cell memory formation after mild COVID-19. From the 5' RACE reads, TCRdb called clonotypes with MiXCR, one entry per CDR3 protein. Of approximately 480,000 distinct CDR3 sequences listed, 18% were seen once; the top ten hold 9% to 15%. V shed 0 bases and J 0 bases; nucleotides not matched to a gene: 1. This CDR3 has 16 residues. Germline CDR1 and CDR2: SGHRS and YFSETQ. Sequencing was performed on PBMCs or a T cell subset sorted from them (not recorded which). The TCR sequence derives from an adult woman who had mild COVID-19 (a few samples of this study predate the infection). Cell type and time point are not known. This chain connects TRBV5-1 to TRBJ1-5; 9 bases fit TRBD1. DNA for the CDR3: TGCGCCAGCAGCTTGGGGGACAGGGATAGCAATCAGCCCCAGCATTTT. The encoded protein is CASSLGDRDSNQPQHF.